A selection of T cell receptor beta chains follows, all from one sample in a study of T-cell reconstitution after alpha-beta-depleted transplantation in children. TCRdb passed the PCR reads through MiXCR, listing each CDR3 protein once. Of under 300,000 distinct CDR3 sequences listed, more than 9% are singletons. The sample consisted of peripheral blood, taken 180 days after TCRalphabeta/CD19-depleted stem cell transplant. The origin of the receptors is a male patient under 10 years old who had a stem cell transplant for chronic granulomatous disease, so the T cells may come from the graft donor. Both conserved end residues are part of each CDR3. Each record gives: D gene, V gene, clone size, J gene, CDR3 protein. A D gene is named only where the DNA matches it firmly. Part of the rows lack a size; the others show once, few, many or a class for expanded clones.

D gene: TRBD1
V gene: TRBV11-2
clone size: -
J gene: TRBJ2-7
CDR3 protein: CASSLDRGLVEQYF

D gene: -
V gene: TRBV5-1
clone size: many
J gene: TRBJ2-1
CDR3 protein: CASSLQNEQFF

D gene: TRBD2
V gene: TRBV7-2
clone size: many
J gene: TRBJ2-1
CDR3 protein: CASSLARLAGGEQFF

D gene: -
V gene: TRBV2
clone size: many
J gene: TRBJ2-7
CDR3 protein: CASMEQFYEQYF

D gene: -
V gene: TRBV23-1
clone size: -
J gene: TRBJ2-2
CDR3 protein: CASSQWNRVPRANTGELFF

D gene: -
V gene: TRBV18
clone size: many
J gene: TRBJ1-1
CDR3 protein: CASSPVGGMNTEAFF

D gene: TRBD2
V gene: TRBV4-2
clone size: few
J gene: TRBJ2-1
CDR3 protein: CASSLLRKREDKNEQFF

D gene: -
V gene: TRBV2
clone size: many
J gene: TRBJ2-2
CDR3 protein: CARPGQNTGELFF

D gene: TRBD1
V gene: TRBV7-9
clone size: many
J gene: TRBJ2-3
CDR3 protein: CASSPRLGDRGRDTQYF

D gene: -
V gene: TRBV6-5
clone size: many
J gene: TRBJ1-2
CDR3 protein: CASSYSIGRGYYGYTF

D gene: TRBD1
V gene: TRBV9
clone size: many
J gene: TRBJ2-1
CDR3 protein: CASSVDRGRQQFF

D gene: -
V gene: TRBV6-1
clone size: once
J gene: TRBJ2-7
CDR3 protein: CASSRSGTGIDQYF

D gene: -
V gene: TRBV15
clone size: many
J gene: TRBJ2-4
CDR3 protein: CATSPQVENIQYF

D gene: -
V gene: TRBV5-1
clone size: many
J gene: TRBJ2-6
CDR3 protein: CASSPGGNSGANVLTF

D gene: -
V gene: TRBV28
clone size: many
J gene: TRBJ2-1
CDR3 protein: CASLNPSGAGGNEQFF

D gene: -
V gene: TRBV7-8
clone size: many
J gene: TRBJ1-5
CDR3 protein: CASSLGRSSNQPQHF

D gene: -
V gene: TRBV7-9
clone size: many
J gene: TRBJ2-1
CDR3 protein: CASSRTGGEQFF

D gene: -
V gene: TRBV6-1
clone size: many
J gene: TRBJ1-1
CDR3 protein: CASRKESSINTEAFF

D gene: TRBD2
V gene: TRBV3-1
clone size: many
J gene: TRBJ2-7
CDR3 protein: CASKLTSGDYEQYF

D gene: -
V gene: TRBV6-1
clone size: -
J gene: TRBJ2-1
CDR3 protein: CASRLDWGPCNEQFF

D gene: TRBD1
V gene: TRBV18
clone size: many
J gene: TRBJ1-2
CDR3 protein: CASSPGQGIFSF

D gene: -
V gene: TRBV28
clone size: many
J gene: TRBJ2-5
CDR3 protein: CASSLPGTQEETQYF

D gene: -
V gene: TRBV20-1
clone size: many
J gene: TRBJ2-3
CDR3 protein: CSARLEGTLMTQYF

D gene: -
V gene: TRBV6-1
clone size: many
J gene: TRBJ2-7
CDR3 protein: CASSPLGVREAYEQYF

D gene: TRBD2
V gene: TRBV15
clone size: -
J gene: TRBJ2-1
CDR3 protein: CATSSPRGWLAGGNEQFF

D gene: TRBD2
V gene: TRBV18
clone size: many
J gene: TRBJ2-7
CDR3 protein: CASSPPSLAGAFEQYF

D gene: TRBD1
V gene: TRBV28
clone size: many
J gene: TRBJ2-6
CDR3 protein: CASSWTGLGPGANVLTF

D gene: TRBD1
V gene: TRBV5-1
clone size: many
J gene: TRBJ2-7
CDR3 protein: CASSLTQGAPLSYEQYF

D gene: -
V gene: TRBV3-1
clone size: few
J gene: TRBJ1-3
CDR3 protein: CASTPGHPLTGNTIYF

D gene: TRBD1
V gene: TRBV12-3/TRBV12-4
clone size: many
J gene: TRBJ1-2
CDR3 protein: CASRLTGGQSYGYTF

D gene: -
V gene: TRBV2
clone size: many
J gene: TRBJ2-3
CDR3 protein: CASSEASVISDTQYF

D gene: TRBD1
V gene: TRBV5-1
clone size: many
J gene: TRBJ1-2
CDR3 protein: CASSLAEGQPNYGYTF

D gene: -
V gene: TRBV20-1
clone size: many
J gene: TRBJ1-5
CDR3 protein: CSAKSGAQPQHF

D gene: -
V gene: TRBV12-3/TRBV12-4
clone size: many
J gene: TRBJ1-1
CDR3 protein: CASSFSLLEGRNTEAFF

D gene: TRBD1
V gene: TRBV20-1
clone size: many
J gene: TRBJ1-5
CDR3 protein: CSASGTGAPSNQPQHF

D gene: TRBD1
V gene: TRBV6-5
clone size: many
J gene: TRBJ1-3
CDR3 protein: CASSYDRAGNTIYF

D gene: -
V gene: TRBV7-9
clone size: many
J gene: TRBJ1-4
CDR3 protein: CASSSSTSGGKLFF

D gene: TRBD2
V gene: TRBV15
clone size: many
J gene: TRBJ2-1
CDR3 protein: CATGGDLLAESCEQFF

D gene: -
V gene: TRBV29-1
clone size: many
J gene: TRBJ1-1
CDR3 protein: CSVEVGLDTEAFF

D gene: TRBD1
V gene: TRBV29-1
clone size: many
J gene: TRBJ2-3
CDR3 protein: CSVLTGATQYF

D gene: TRBD2
V gene: TRBV29-1
clone size: many
J gene: TRBJ2-1
CDR3 protein: CSGVSGRILGNEQFF

D gene: TRBD1
V gene: TRBV12-3/TRBV12-4
clone size: many
J gene: TRBJ1-1
CDR3 protein: CASSLGQGVSDTEAFF

D gene: TRBD2
V gene: TRBV20-1
clone size: many
J gene: TRBJ2-1
CDR3 protein: CSAQGLGYNEQFF

D gene: -
V gene: TRBV5-1
clone size: many
J gene: TRBJ2-3
CDR3 protein: CASSLVRGGTDTQYF

D gene: -
V gene: TRBV20-1
clone size: few
J gene: TRBJ2-3
CDR3 protein: CSEEKMAGTDTQYF

D gene: -
V gene: TRBV20-1
clone size: many
J gene: TRBJ2-3
CDR3 protein: CSARTLPGGTDTQYF

D gene: -
V gene: TRBV29-1
clone size: many
J gene: TRBJ2-7
CDR3 protein: CSVVWASGERFYEQYF

D gene: -
V gene: TRBV30
clone size: many
J gene: TRBJ2-5
CDR3 protein: CAWSKQGRETQYF

D gene: -
V gene: TRBV20-1
clone size: many
J gene: TRBJ1-5
CDR3 protein: CSARWQGLNQPQHF

D gene: TRBD1
V gene: TRBV29-1
clone size: many
J gene: TRBJ1-2
CDR3 protein: CSVQGANGGYTF

D gene: -
V gene: TRBV28
clone size: -
J gene: TRBJ1-5
CDR3 protein: CASSPGGGLGQPQHF

D gene: -
V gene: TRBV27
clone size: many
J gene: TRBJ2-5
CDR3 protein: CASSLYGGGETQYF

D gene: TRBD2
V gene: TRBV9
clone size: -
J gene: TRBJ2-7
CDR3 protein: CASSVATGTSYEQYF

D gene: -
V gene: TRBV10-3
clone size: many
J gene: TRBJ2-7
CDR3 protein: CAISGAQASYEQYF

D gene: -
V gene: TRBV10-3
clone size: many
J gene: TRBJ2-7
CDR3 protein: CAISEFGYEQYF

D gene: -
V gene: TRBV30
clone size: -
J gene: TRBJ1-2
CDR3 protein: CAWREAGGYTF

D gene: -
V gene: TRBV7-2
clone size: -
J gene: TRBJ2-3
CDR3 protein: CASSSSVSDTQYF

D gene: TRBD1
V gene: TRBV4-3
clone size: many
J gene: TRBJ2-3
CDR3 protein: CASSQVNRGSTDTQYF

D gene: -
V gene: TRBV5-5
clone size: many
J gene: TRBJ2-1
CDR3 protein: CASSLDLPPDYEQFF